Below, 7 T cell receptor beta chains from the same sample are listed, as sequenced in a study of blood T cell repertoires in COVID-19. TCRdb's table, derived via immunoSEQ multiplex PCR, lists solely in-frame clones and lacks some. The repertoire consists of about 220,000 clones, with 80% to 90% occurring once and the leading ten covering about 8.9%. The sequenced material came from peripheral blood. These receptors were obtained from a man aged 50 or older with active or convalescent COVID-19.

The rearrangement uses TRBV9 and TRBJ2-7; 7 bases are a match to TRBD1. The CDR3 is 14 amino acids. Unmatched junction bases numbered 5, after V lost 0 bases and J lost 5 bases. Germline V gives CDR1 SGDLS, CDR2 YYNGEE. The CDR3 sequence: CASSVGRTGNEQYF. The CDR3 DNA reads TGTGCCAGCAGCGTAGGAAGGACAGGTAACGAGCAGTACTTC.

This rearrangement joins TRBV18 to TRBJ1-2, with D unresolved. The CDR3 totals 13 residues. The V gene's germline CDR1 is KGHSH and CDR2 LQKENI. V was trimmed by 4 bases and J by 2 bases, leaving 8 bases between them. The CDR3: CASSLAVNYGYTF. The CDR3 region has the DNA TGTGCCAGCTCACTCGCAGTCAACTATGGCTACACCTTC.

The rearrangement uses TRBV5-4 and TRBJ2-2, with a tentative D call TRBD1 (6 bases). The ends were cut back, 0 bases at V and 3 bases at J, with 9 bases in the middle. This CDR3 comprises 15 residues. From germline, CDR1 is SGHNT and CDR2 YYREEE (reference sequence). The CDR3 bases are TGTGCCAGCAGCTTGGGACAGGCTTACACCGGGGAGCTGTTTTTT. Its protein product is CASSLGQAYTGELFF.

This clone occurred once. This sequence joins TRBV24-1 and TRBJ1-5; 9 bases fit TRBD1. V was pared by 3 bases and J by 6 bases, with 5 bases of the junction left unmatched. The CDR3 has 15 residues. Germline V CDR1 and CDR2: KGHDR, SFDVKD. In nucleotides, the CDR3 is TGTGCCACCAGTGATACTACAGGGGGCTTTCAGCCCCAGCATTTT. This sequence encodes CATSDTTGGFQPQHF.

The gene calls are TRBV28 and TRBJ2-7; 10 bases align to TRBD2. Germline-derived CDR1 and CDR2 are MDHEN and SYDVKM. J gave up 2 bases and V 5 bases, and 6 bases lay outside the gene matches. The CDR3 extends over 15 amino acids. The CDR3 DNA reads TGTGCCAGCAGTCAAAGCGGGAGGGTCACCTACGAGCAGTACTTC. Its protein product is CASSQSGRVTYEQYF.

This sequence joins TRBV4-3 and TRBJ2-2; 8 positions match TRBD1. This CDR3 contains 14 residues. Germline trimming cut 8 bases from V and 4 bases from J; bases unmatched to any gene: 6. Per the germline V gene, CDR1 is LGHNA and CDR2 is YSLEER. CDR3 nucleotides: TGCGCCAGCGGGGGACAGGTCGGCACCGGGGAGCTGTTTTTT. This gives the protein CASGGQVGTGELFF.

V usage is TRBV19 and J usage is TRBJ2-1, with TRBD2 matching over 12 bases. V was clipped by 5 bases and J by 9 bases; unmatched bases: 8. From germline, CDR1 is LNHDA and CDR2 SQIVND (reference sequence). The CDR3 covers 15 residues. CDR3 sequence reads: CASSPRLAGEPEQFF. In nucleotides, the CDR3 is TGTGCCAGTAGTCCGAGACTAGCGGGAGAACCTGAGCAGTTCTTC.